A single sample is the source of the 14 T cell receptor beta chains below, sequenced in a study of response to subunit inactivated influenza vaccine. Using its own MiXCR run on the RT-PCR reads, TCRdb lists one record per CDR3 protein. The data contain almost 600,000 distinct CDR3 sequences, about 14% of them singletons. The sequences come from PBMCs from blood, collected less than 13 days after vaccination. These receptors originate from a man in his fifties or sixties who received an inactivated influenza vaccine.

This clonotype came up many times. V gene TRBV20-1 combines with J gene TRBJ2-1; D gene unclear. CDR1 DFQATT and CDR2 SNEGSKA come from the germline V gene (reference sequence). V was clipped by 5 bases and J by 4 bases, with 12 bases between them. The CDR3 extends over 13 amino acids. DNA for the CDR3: TGCAGTGCTCACCTCGCTACTTACAATGAGCAGTTCTTC. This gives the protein CSAHLATYNEQFF.

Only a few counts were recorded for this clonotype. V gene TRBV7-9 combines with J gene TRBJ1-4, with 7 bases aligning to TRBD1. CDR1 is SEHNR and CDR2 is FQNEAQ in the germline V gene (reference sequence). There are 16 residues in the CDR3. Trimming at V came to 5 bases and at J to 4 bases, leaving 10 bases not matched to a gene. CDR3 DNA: TGTGCCAGCAGCGGTCACGTCGGACAGGTTAATGAAAAACTGTTTTTT. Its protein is CASSGHVGQVNEKLFF.

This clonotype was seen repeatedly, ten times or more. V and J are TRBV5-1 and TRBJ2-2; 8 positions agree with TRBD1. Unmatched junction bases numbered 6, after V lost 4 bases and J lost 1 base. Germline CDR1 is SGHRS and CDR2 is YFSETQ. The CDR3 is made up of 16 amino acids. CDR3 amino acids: CASSKTGAVNTGELFF. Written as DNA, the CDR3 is TGCGCCAGCAGCAAGACAGGGGCGGTGAACACCGGGGAGCTGTTTTTT.

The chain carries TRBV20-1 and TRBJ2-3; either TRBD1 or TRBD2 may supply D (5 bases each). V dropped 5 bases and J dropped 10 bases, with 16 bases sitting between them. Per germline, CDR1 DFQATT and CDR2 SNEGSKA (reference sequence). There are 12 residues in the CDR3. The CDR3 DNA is TGCAGTGCTCAATCCCGGGGCGGTGCGCAGTATTTT. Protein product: CSAQSRGGAQYF.

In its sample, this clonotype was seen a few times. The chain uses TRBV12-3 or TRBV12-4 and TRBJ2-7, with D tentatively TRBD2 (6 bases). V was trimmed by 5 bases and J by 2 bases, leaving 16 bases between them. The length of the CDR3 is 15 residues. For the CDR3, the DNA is TGTGCCAGCAGTACCTCCGGGACTCGTGCCTACGAGCAGTACTTC. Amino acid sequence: CASSTSGTRAYEQYF.

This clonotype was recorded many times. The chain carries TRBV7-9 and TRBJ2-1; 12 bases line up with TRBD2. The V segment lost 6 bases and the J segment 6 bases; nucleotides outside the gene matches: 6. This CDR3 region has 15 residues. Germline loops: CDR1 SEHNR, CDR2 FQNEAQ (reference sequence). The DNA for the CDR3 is TGTGCCAGCAGGCGGACTAGCGGGAACATCAATGAGCAGTTCTTC. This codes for CASRRTSGNINEQFF.

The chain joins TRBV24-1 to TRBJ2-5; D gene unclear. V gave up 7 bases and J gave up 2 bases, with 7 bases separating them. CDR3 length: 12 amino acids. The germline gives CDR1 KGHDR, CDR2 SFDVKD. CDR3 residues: CATRQFQETQYF. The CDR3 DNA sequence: TGTGCCACCAGACAGTTTCAAGAGACCCAGTACTTC.

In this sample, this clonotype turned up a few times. The CDR3 DNA follows: TGCGCCAGCAGGCCGAGGAGAGGATTAAATGAAAAACTGTTTTTT. Translation gives CASRPRRGLNEKLFF. The genes are TRBV5-1 and TRBJ1-4; D uncertain. V shed 5 bases and J shed 5 bases, with 16 bases lying between them. This CDR3 region has 15 residues. From germline, CDR1 is SGHRS and CDR2 YFSETQ.

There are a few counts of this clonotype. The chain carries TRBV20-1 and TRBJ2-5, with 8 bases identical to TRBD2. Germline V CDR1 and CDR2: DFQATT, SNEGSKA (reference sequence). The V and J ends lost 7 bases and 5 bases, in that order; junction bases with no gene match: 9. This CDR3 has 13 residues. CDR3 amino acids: CSVPGGPYETQYF. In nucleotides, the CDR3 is TGCAGTGTTCCGGGGGGGCCTTATGAGACCCAGTACTTC.

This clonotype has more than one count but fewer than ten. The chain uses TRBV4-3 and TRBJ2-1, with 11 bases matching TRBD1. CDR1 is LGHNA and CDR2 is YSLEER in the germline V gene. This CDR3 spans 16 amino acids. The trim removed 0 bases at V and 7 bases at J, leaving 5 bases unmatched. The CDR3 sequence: CASSQDRGTGGNEQFF. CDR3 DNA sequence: TGCGCCAGCAGCCAAGATAGGGGGACAGGGGGTAATGAGCAGTTCTTC.

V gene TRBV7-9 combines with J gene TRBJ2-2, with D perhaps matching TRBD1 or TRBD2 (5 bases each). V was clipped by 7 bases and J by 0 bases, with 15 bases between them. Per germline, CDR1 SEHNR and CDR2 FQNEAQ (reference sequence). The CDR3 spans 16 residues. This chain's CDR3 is CASTLGTASNTGELFF. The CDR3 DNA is TGTGCCAGCACCCTTGGGACGGCCTCGAACACCGGGGAGCTGTTTTTT. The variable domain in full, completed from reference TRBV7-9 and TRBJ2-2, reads DTGVSQNPRHKITKRGQNVTFRCDPISEHNRLYWYRQTLGQGPEFLTYFQNEAQLEKSRLLSDRFSAERPKGSFSTLEIQRTEQGDSAMYLCASTLGTASNTGELFFGEGSRLTVL.

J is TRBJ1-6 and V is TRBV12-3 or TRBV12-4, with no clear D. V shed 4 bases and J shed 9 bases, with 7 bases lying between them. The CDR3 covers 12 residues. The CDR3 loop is CASSSSSSPLHF. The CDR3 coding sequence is TGTGCCAGCAGTTCCAGTTCTTCACCCCTCCACTTT.

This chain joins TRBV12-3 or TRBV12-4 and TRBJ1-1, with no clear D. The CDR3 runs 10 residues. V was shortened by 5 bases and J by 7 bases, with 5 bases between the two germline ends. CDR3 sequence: CASSNYEAFF. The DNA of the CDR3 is TGTGCCAGCAGTAACTATGAAGCTTTCTTT.

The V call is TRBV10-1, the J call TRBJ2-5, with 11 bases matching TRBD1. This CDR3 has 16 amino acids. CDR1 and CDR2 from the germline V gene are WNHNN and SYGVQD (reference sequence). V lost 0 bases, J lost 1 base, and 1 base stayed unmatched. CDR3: CASSESGTGGQETQYF. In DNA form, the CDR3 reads TGCGCCAGCAGTGAGTCTGGGACAGGGGGCCAAGAGACCCAGTACTTC.